The text below deals with one T cell receptor (beta chain). The antigen is unknown. The CDR3 totals 18 residues. V lost 0 bases and J 5 bases, leaving 22 bases between the germline ends. Per germline, CDR1 SGHDN and CDR2 FVKESK. Amplification used 60 Vbeta primers and 13 Jbeta primers. Sequenced by immunoSEQ multiplex PCR; TCRdb stores in-frame clones only, minus some. The profile shows fewer than 150,000 clones, about 16% of them singletons. The data were obtained in a study of cytomegalovirus exposure and HLA in healthy donors. General study findings and limits: Three of the chains that were CMV-associated were confirmed in vitro to be specific for CMV antigens. Productive status was seen about 90% or about 30% of the time for most TCR beta V segments in an earlier analysis.

The V gene is TRBV14, the J gene TRBJ1-1; a possible D gene is TRBD1 (6 bases). The specimen was PBMCs. This receptor was obtained from a woman aged 18 to 35 in good health and CMV-seronegative. The CDR3 DNA follows: TGTGCCAGCAGCCAAGAGGCGGCGGGGGCGAGGTATAGGACTGAAGCTTTCTTT. Its protein is CASSQEAAGARYRTEAFF.